This TCR beta chain was sequenced in a study of CD8 T cells in ankylosing spondylitis (dated by TCRdb to between 2016 and 2019). Describing the broader study: The study profiled T cell receptor beta repertoires in healthy donors and ankylosing spondylitis patients to find disease-linked TCR variants. The full study cohort comprised about 25 ankylosing spondylitis patients and 110 or so healthy donors. Peripheral blood samples were taken, and synovial fluid was additionally collected from ankylosing spondylitis patients. What the authors observed across the whole study: Blood from ankylosing spondylitis patients appeared to be characterized by a TCR beta motif composed of roughly 8 highly homologous amino acid variants. The disease-linked clones had a CD8+ phenotype and were found at relatively low frequencies in peripheral blood. Significant enrichment of the disease-linked clones was reported in matched synovial fluid samples from ankylosing spondylitis patients. Some motif variants were previously reported in synovial fluid and blood of reactive arthritis patients, suggesting common disease-initiation mechanisms.

V is cut by 0 bases and J by 1 base, and the space between the germline ends is 10 bases. Including the terminal cysteine and phenylalanine, the CDR3 comprises 16 residues. Only CDR3 DNA remains: 48 bases, in frame from the first base. About this clonotype itself: It has no known antigen specificity. No much larger clone exists at a distance of one base, and base qualities are not known.

Sequencer: Illumina HiSeq 2500. Quantitative 5'-RACE with molecular barcodes was the method used to prepare the TCR beta libraries. Per the original workflow: To identify disease-linked TCR variants, a new computational method was used, one built on a probabilistic model of VDJ rearrangement. TCRdb trimmed the raw reads at Q25, called clones with MiXCR and kept productive beta chains. Rows with a matching CDR3 protein are joined into one entry that keeps the most common DNA and genes. TCRdb, not the authors, supplied the V and J calls. Present in this sample are 290,000 or so distinct CDR3 sequences, around 20% of which were seen just once. The top ten constitute roughly 3.4% of the sample.

The sequencing sample was made of blood, either unsorted or a sorted T cell fraction (not recorded which). The TCR comes from a female donor with ankylosing spondylitis or in good health (not recorded which). This receptor chain uses TRBV12-3 or TRBV12-4 and TRBJ1-5, with TRBD1 perhaps the D gene, on 5 matching bases. The CDR3 region reads CASSLARDSSNQPQHF. The DNA sequence is as follows: TGTGCCAGCAGTTTAGCGAGGGACTCAAGCAATCAGCCCCAGCATTTT.